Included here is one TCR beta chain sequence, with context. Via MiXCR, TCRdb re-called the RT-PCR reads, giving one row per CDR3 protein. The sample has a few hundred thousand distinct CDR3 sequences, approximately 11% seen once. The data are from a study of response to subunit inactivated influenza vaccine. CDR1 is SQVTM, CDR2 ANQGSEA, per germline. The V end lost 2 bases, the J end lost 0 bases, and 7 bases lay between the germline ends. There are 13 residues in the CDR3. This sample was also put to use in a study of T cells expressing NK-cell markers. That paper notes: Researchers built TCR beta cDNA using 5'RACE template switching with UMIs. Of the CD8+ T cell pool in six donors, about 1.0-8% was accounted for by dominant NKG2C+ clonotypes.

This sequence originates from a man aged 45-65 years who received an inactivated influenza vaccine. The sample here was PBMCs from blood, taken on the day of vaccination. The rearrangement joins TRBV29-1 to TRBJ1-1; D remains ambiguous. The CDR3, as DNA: TGCAGCGTTGAACAGGTTCTGAACACTGAAGCTTTCTTT. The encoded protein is CSVEQVLNTEAFF.